The 29 T cell receptor beta chains below all came from one sample that was sequenced in a study of OX40 agonist ivuxolimab in advanced cancers. Using immunoSEQ multiplex PCR, the repertoire was profiled, and TCRdb retains in-frame clones only, with some absent. Of more than 50,000 clones detected, around 90% appear once; the ten largest clones hold around 2%. This specimen consisted of CD4+ or CD8+ T cells sorted from blood, obtained in a trial of the OX40 agonist ivuxolimab. The receptors come from an adult with an advanced solid tumor such as melanoma, head and neck, liver or kidney cancer.

V is TRBV11-2 and J is TRBJ1-1, with a possible D match to TRBD1 (5 bases). Germline CDR1 reads SGHAT; CDR2 reads FQNNGV. Trimming left V 5 bases short and J 8 bases short, with 21 bases between. This CDR3 region has 15 residues. The CDR3 reads CASSPANGGTGEAFF. The DNA for the CDR3 is TGTGCCAGCAGCCCCGCCAATGGGGGGACTGGGGAAGCTTTCTTT.

The chain is built from TRBV28 and TRBJ1-5; D is unresolved. Deletions cut 5 bases from V and 0 bases from J, with 17 bases between. CDR1 MDHEN and CDR2 SYDVKM come from the germline V gene. This CDR3 contains 17 residues. CDR3 region: CASSSFGLGVSNQPQHF. The DNA for the CDR3 is TGTGCCAGCAGTAGTTTTGGTCTCGGGGTTAGCAATCAGCCCCAGCATTTT.

V and J are TRBV1 and TRBJ2-1; the table assigns TRBD2, which was not confirmed against the DNA. TRBV1 is described as a pseudogene. This CDR3 has 19 amino acids. The DNA of the CDR3 is TGCACCAGCAGCCCTCTCCGGACTAGCGGGGGGGGGTGCTACAATGAGCAGTTCTTC. Protein: CTSSPLRTSGGGCYNEQFF.

The chain carries TRBV1 and TRBJ1-1. TRBV1 is reported as a pseudogene. The CDR3 runs 14 residues. For the CDR3, the DNA is TGCACCAGCAGCCAGGGTATCGGGGTAGCGGAAGCTTTCTTT. Its translation is CTSSQGIGVAEAFF.

The J gene is TRBJ1-1, the V gene TRBV11-2; unclear D gene. V was clipped by 5 bases and J by 3 bases, with 13 bases between them. CDR1 and CDR2 (germline): SGHAT, FQNNGV. This CDR3 spans 14 amino acids. CDR3 DNA sequence: TGTGCCAGCAGCAATCGCCGGGGATACACTGAAGCTTTCTTT. It yields the protein CASSNRRGYTEAFF.

This clone came up once. J is TRBJ1-1 and V is TRBV7-6, with D uncertain. The CDR3 consists of 15 residues. V was trimmed by 5 bases and J by 1 base, leaving 14 bases between them. Germline lookup yields CDR1 SGHVS and CDR2 FNYEAQ. Here the CDR3 DNA reads TGTGCCAGCAGCCGCATGCCGGACGGGAACACTGAAGCTTTCTTT. It yields the protein CASSRMPDGNTEAFF. Drawing the rest from reference TRBV7-6 and TRBJ1-1, the complete variable domain is GAGVSQSPRYKVTKRGQDVALRCDPISGHVSLYWYRQALGQGPEFLTYFNYEAQQDKSGLPNDRFSAERPEGSISTLTIQRTEQRDSAMYRCASSRMPDGNTEAFFGQGTRLTVV.

CDR3 DNA sequence: TGTGCCAGCAGTTCCGGGACTTACACCGGGGAGCTGTTTTTT. It yields the protein CASSSGTYTGELFF. The chain couples TRBV7-2 to TRBJ2-2; tentative D call: TRBD2 (6 bases). Trimming removed 6 bases at V and 3 bases at J, with 11 bases between. Germline V gives CDR1 SGHTA, CDR2 FQGNSA. This CDR3 is 14 amino acids long.

This clone has just a few counts. Germline and junction disagree at one end, which may indicate a read error. The V call is TRBV7-7, the J call TRBJ2-3, with no clear D. The CDR3 is 14 residues long. Germline V lookup: CDR1 SSHAT, CDR2 FNYEAQ (reference sequence). This chain's CDR3 is CASSLLYPSDTQYF. The CDR3 nucleotides read TGTGCTAGCAGCTTATTATATCCGTCAGATACGCAGTATTTT.

V gene TRBV10-3 combines with J gene TRBJ1-2; no clear D. The V end was cut by 7 bases, the J end by 4 bases, with 16 bases between. The CDR3 is 14 residues long. CDR1 and CDR2 from the germline V gene are ENHRY and SYGVKD. The CDR3 loop is CAITKSGSSYGYTF. In DNA, the CDR3 is TGTGCCATCACAAAATCCGGGTCCAGCTATGGCTACACCTTC.

The CDR3 is CASSSGLAVNEQFF. The CDR3, as DNA: TGTGCCAGCTCATCGGGACTAGCGGTTAATGAGCAGTTCTTC. V usage is TRBV18 and J usage is TRBJ2-1, with 11 nucleotides matching TRBD2. This CDR3 contains 14 residues. Trimming cost V 5 bases and J 7 bases; bases outside gene matches: 4. The V gene's germline CDR1 is KGHSH and CDR2 LQKENI.

This chain joins TRBV11-2 and TRBJ1-1; no definite D call. Trimming took off 6 bases at V and 5 bases at J, with 13 bases between the two ends. CDR3 length: 13 amino acids. Per germline, CDR1 SGHAT and CDR2 FQNNGV. The CDR3 DNA sequence: TGTGCCAGCAGGTACGGAGTCGAAACTGAAGCTTTCTTT. Translation: CASRYGVETEAFF.

V and J are TRBV19 and TRBJ1-5; D is perhaps TRBD1 (6 bases). This CDR3 is 15 amino acids long. V shed 3 bases and J shed 4 bases, with 13 bases lying between them. CDR1 is LNHDA and CDR2 is SQIVND in the germline V gene (reference sequence). The CDR3 DNA sequence: TGTGCCAGTAGTATTACAGGGACGACAAATCAGCCCCAGCATTTT. Translating gives CASSITGTTNQPQHF.

This clone was seen once. V usage is TRBV5-4 and J usage is TRBJ1-2, with a tentative D call TRBD1 (5 bases). The CDR3 runs 15 residues. V lost 4 bases and J lost 4, with 17 bases in between. Germline V lookup: CDR1 SGHNT, CDR2 YYREEE (reference sequence). CDR3 in amino acids: CASSPGGTATYGYTF. The CDR3 DNA reads as TGTGCCAGCAGCCCCGGGGGAACAGCGACCTATGGCTACACCTTC.

This clone is judged medium-sized. The rearrangement joins TRBV6-5 to TRBJ1-1, with unresolved D. The CDR3 is made up of 13 amino acids. Germline CDR1 is MNHEY and CDR2 is SVGAGI. Deletions cut 2 bases from V and 1 base from J, with 5 bases between. The chain's CDR3 is CASSYATNTEAFF. The CDR3 coding sequence is TGTGCCAGCAGTTACGCCACGAACACTGAAGCTTTCTTT.

This rearrangement joins TRBV7-2 to TRBJ2-1, with no clear D. The CDR3 runs 14 residues. V was clipped by 5 bases and J by 4 bases, with 12 bases between them. Germline V gene lookup returns CDR1 SGHTA and CDR2 FQGNSA. The CDR3 DNA is TGTGCCAGCAGCCTTGCCAACATGTACAATGAGCAGTTCTTC. This sequence encodes CASSLANMYNEQFF.

This clone came up a few times. V usage is TRBV29-1 and J usage is TRBJ2-6; TRBD2 might be the D (7 bases). The CDR3 length is 17 residues. In germline, CDR1 is SQVTM, CDR2 ANQGSEA. With 0 bases removed from V and 2 bases from J, the gap between germline ends came to 14 bases. The CDR3 DNA reads as TGCAGCGTTGAAGAAGGAACGGGGGGCGCTGGGGCCAACGTCCTGACTTTC. Translating gives CSVEEGTGGAGANVLTF.

DNA of the CDR3: TGTGCCAGCAGCCTAGAGACAGGGCTCACTGAAGCTTTCTTT. Encoded protein: CASSLETGLTEAFF. The chain carries TRBV27 and TRBJ1-1; 7 bases agree with TRBD1. The CDR3 contains 14 residues. CDR1 MNHEY and CDR2 SMNVEV come from the germline V gene (reference sequence). Trimming removed 6 bases from V and 4 bases from J; junction bases left unmatched: 8.

The J gene is TRBJ2-5, the V gene TRBV19; 9 positions agree with TRBD1. V shed 3 bases, J shed 4 bases, and the junction held 9 bases outside the gene matches. Germline assignment: CDR1 LNHDA and CDR2 SQIVND (reference sequence). The CDR3 sequence is 16 residues long. This chain's CDR3 is CASSIGGGQGRETQYF. CDR3 nucleotide sequence: TGTGCCAGTAGTATTGGTGGGGGACAGGGTAGAGAGACCCAGTACTTC.

This chain uses TRBV9 with TRBJ1-1; TRBD1 aligns across 7 bases. The CDR3 has 16 residues. From germline, CDR1 is SGDLS and CDR2 YYNGEE. J was trimmed by 1 base and V by 3 bases; bases with no gene match: 9. The CDR3 sequence: CASSEIGQAGNTEAFF. The CDR3 DNA follows: TGTGCCAGCAGCGAGATCGGACAGGCAGGGAACACTGAAGCTTTCTTT.

In its sample, this clone was seen once. The chain couples TRBV4-3 to TRBJ2-2; 7 bases match TRBD2. Per germline, CDR1 LGHNA and CDR2 YSLEER. With V trimmed by 0 bases and J by 2 bases, 9 bases remained unmatched. The CDR3 is 18 amino acids. CDR3 protein: CASSQELFGGTNTGELFF. CDR3 in DNA: TGCGCCAGCAGCCAAGAATTGTTCGGGGGGACCAACACCGGGGAGCTGTTTTTT.

The V gene is TRBV5-4, the J gene TRBJ2-3; 7 bases agree with TRBD1. J gave up 0 bases and V 5 bases, and 12 bases lay outside the gene matches. CDR1 is SGHNT, CDR2 YYREEE, per germline (reference sequence). This CDR3 comprises 17 residues. The CDR3 DNA reads TGTGCCAGCAGGGAGGATACCGGGACAGCAAGCACAGATACGCAGTATTTT. Protein sequence: CASREDTGTASTDTQYF.

The J gene is TRBJ1-1, the V gene TRBV15, with a weak D call TRBD1 (6 bases). The CDR3 runs 14 residues. Germline CDR1 LNHNV, CDR2 YYDKDF (reference sequence). V shed 3 bases and J shed 8 bases, with 16 bases lying between them. The CDR3: CATSRSTSRGEAFF. In DNA, the CDR3 is TGTGCCACCAGCAGGAGTACCTCAAGGGGGGAAGCTTTCTTT. The variable domain in full, with the rest retrieved from reference TRBV15 and TRBJ1-1, is DAMVIQNPRYQVTQFGKPVTLSCSQTLNHNVMYWYQQKSSQAPKLLFHYYDKDFNNEADTPDNFQSRRPNTSFCFLDIRSPGLGDTAMYLCATSRSTSRGEAFFGQGTRLTVV.

The CDR3 reads CASRKTGTPSYEQYF. CDR3 DNA: TGTGCCAGCAGGAAAACCGGGACTCCTTCCTACGAGCAGTACTTC. The chain combines TRBV6-6 with TRBJ2-7; D possibly corresponds to TRBD2 (6 bases). CDR1 MNHNY and CDR2 SVGAGI come from the germline V gene (reference sequence). V was cut by 6 bases and J by 1 base, with 16 bases left in between. The CDR3 consists of 15 residues.

V usage is TRBV9 and J usage is TRBJ2-5, with TRBD2 identical over 11 bases. Germline CDR1 and CDR2: SGDLS and YYNGEE. The V segment lost 3 bases and the J segment 2 bases; nucleotides outside the gene matches: 3. There are 15 residues in the CDR3. CDR3 region: CASSEGTSGQETQYF. CDR3 sequence (DNA): TGTGCCAGCAGCGAGGGGACTAGCGGACAAGAGACCCAGTACTTC.

The chain couples TRBV4-1 to TRBJ1-2, with D unresolved. V lost 0 bases and J lost 4, with 9 bases in between. This CDR3 contains 14 residues. Germline V gives CDR1 MGHRA, CDR2 YSYEKL. CDR3 DNA: TGCGCCAGCAGCCAAGACAGGATTGGCTATGGCTACACCTTC. It is translated as CASSQDRIGYGYTF.

The chain carries TRBV5-6 and TRBJ1-1; TRBD1 agrees at 7 bases. J lost 0 bases, V lost 0 bases, and 5 bases had no gene match. Per germline, CDR1 SGHDT and CDR2 YYEEEE. The CDR3 has 16 residues. The CDR3 coding sequence is TGTGCCAGCAGCTTGGGGGGACAGAGAATGAACACTGAAGCTTTCTTT. Translated: CASSLGGQRMNTEAFF.

This chain joins TRBV28 and TRBJ1-1; 8 bases are a match to TRBD1. The CDR3 length is 12 residues. Unmatched junction bases numbered 5, after V lost 6 bases and J lost 8 bases. Germline loops: CDR1 MDHEN, CDR2 SYDVKM. The CDR3 region is CASRQGVEEAFF. In DNA form, the CDR3 reads TGTGCCAGCAGACAGGGGGTCGAGGAAGCTTTCTTT.

J is TRBJ1-1 and V is TRBV6-5; 8 bases agree with TRBD1. Germline loops: CDR1 MNHEY, CDR2 SVGAGI. Trimming removed 6 bases from V and 5 bases from J; junction bases left unmatched: 5. The CDR3 is 13 amino acids. The CDR3, as DNA: TGTGCCAGCAGCCCCAGGGGGCGGACTGAAGCTTTCTTT. It specifies CASSPRGRTEAFF.

The chain has TRBV10-2 and TRBJ2-4; 8 positions agree with TRBD1. Germline lookup yields CDR1 WSHSY and CDR2 SAAADI. Trimming removed 0 bases from V and 6 bases from J; junction bases left unmatched: 4. The CDR3 contains 15 residues. The DNA of the CDR3 is TGCGCCAGCAGTGAGTCTTGGGGGACAGGAAACATTCAGTACTTC. It is translated as CASSESWGTGNIQYF.